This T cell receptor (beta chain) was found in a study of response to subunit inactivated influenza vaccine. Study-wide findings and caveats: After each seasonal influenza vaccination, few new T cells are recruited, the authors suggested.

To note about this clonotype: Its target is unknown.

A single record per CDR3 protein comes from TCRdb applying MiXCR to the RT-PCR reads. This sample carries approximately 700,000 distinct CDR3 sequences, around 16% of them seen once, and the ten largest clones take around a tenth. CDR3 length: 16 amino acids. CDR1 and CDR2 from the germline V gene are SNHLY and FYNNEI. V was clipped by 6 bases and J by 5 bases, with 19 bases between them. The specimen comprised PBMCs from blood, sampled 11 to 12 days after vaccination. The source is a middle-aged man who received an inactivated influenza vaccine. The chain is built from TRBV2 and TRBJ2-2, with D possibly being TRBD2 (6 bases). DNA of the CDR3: TGTGCCAGCAGGCCAGCGGGTATGGAGAGGACCGGGGAGCTGTTTTTT. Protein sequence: CASRPAGMERTGELFF. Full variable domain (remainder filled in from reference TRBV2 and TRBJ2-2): EPEVTQTPSHQVTQMGQEVILRCVPISNHLYFYWYRQILGQKVEFLVSFYNNEISEKSEIFDDQFSVERPDGSNFTLKIRSTKLEDSAMYFCASRPAGMERTGELFFGEGSRLTVL.